This T cell receptor (beta chain) was sequenced during a study of long-term antiretroviral therapy in people with HIV. Whole-study context: Some samples came about a decade before the 2015 immediate-ART recommendation, and these were the earliest. Study-wide results and caveats: Information on adherence to ART, viral resistance or therapy changes was unavailable. Repertoires with HIV possessed tighter CDR3 length spans than those of controls. The repertoire was dominated at all time points by clones expanded before ART.

Samples were assayed with immunoSEQ v3.0 at survey level. The table came from immunoSEQ multiplex PCR; TCRdb's copy has only in-frame clones and leaves some out. This table holds around 13,000 clones, about 87% found once. Regarding this clone: Its antigen is as yet unknown.

V was clipped by 1 base and J by 9 bases; unmatched bases: 16. Germline CDR1 LGHNT, CDR2 FRNRAP. The length of the CDR3 is 18 residues. The V and J genes are TRBV12-5 and TRBJ1-5; 9 nucleotides line up with TRBD1. The starting material was unsorted PBMCs, obtained 2.1 years after starting antiretroviral therapy. This clonotype was obtained from a middle-aged woman with HIV. The CDR3 bases are TGTGCTAGTGGTTTGGGGGGGTCCCTACAGGGGGCAAGGATGCCCCAGCATTTT. Translated, it gives CASGLGGSLQGARMPQHF.